These 27 T cell receptor beta chains were all obtained from the same sample, sequenced in a study of PD-L1 blockade in urothelial cancer. The data were produced by immunoSEQ multiplex PCR, yet TCRdb's version contains in-frame clones alone and is incomplete. The table has some 110,000 clones, roughly 90% seen once. Time point in this sample: peripheral blood 6 weeks after treatment start. The specimen comprised PBMCs, sampled around atezolizumab (anti-PD-L1) treatment. The origin of the receptors is a man in his sixties with urothelial cancer.

This clone was observed once. The rearrangement joins TRBV28 to TRBJ1-4; no firm D call. V lost 7 bases to trimming and J lost 0 bases, with 12 bases between them. Per the germline V gene, CDR1 is MDHEN and CDR2 is SYDVKM. This CDR3 has 15 residues. CDR3 sequence (DNA): TGTGCCAGCACCCTAATTGGTGCAACTAATGAAAAACTGTTTTTT. Encoded protein: CASTLIGATNEKLFF.

V and J are TRBV29-1 and TRBJ2-2, with TRBD2 as a possible D gene (5 bases). CDR3 length equals 15 residues. CDR1 is SQVTM and CDR2 is ANQGSEA in the germline V gene. V was shortened by 6 bases and J by 7 bases, with 21 bases between the two germline ends. CDR3 loop: CSVSYTLGSFGELFF. In DNA, the CDR3 is TGCAGCGTATCTTACACACTAGGTTCGTTCGGGGAGCTGTTTTTT.

This chain links TRBV28 with TRBJ2-7; tentatively, D is TRBD2 (7 bases). V lost 10 bases to trimming and J lost 3 bases, with 16 bases between them. This CDR3 is 13 amino acids long. Germline assignment: CDR1 MDHEN and CDR2 SYDVKM. CDR3 protein: CATRGGGLYEQYF. CDR3 in DNA: TGTGCCACCCGAGGGGGGGGGCTCTACGAGCAGTACTTC.

The CDR3 sequence: CASSLGVAETGELFF. The CDR3 DNA follows: TGCGCCAGCAGCTTGGGCGTCGCTGAAACCGGGGAGCTGTTTTTT. J is TRBJ2-2 and V is TRBV5-1; D gene ambiguous. Germline loops: CDR1 SGHRS, CDR2 YFSETQ. Trimming left V 0 bases short and J 5 bases short, with 11 bases between. The CDR3 loop spans 15 amino acids.

This clone was detected once. The V call is TRBV28, the J call TRBJ1-4; D is uncertain. V was trimmed by 7 bases and J by 0 bases, leaving 18 bases between them. Germline CDR1 reads MDHEN; CDR2 reads SYDVKM. This CDR3 region has 17 residues. The DNA of the CDR3 is TGTGCCAGCACCCTCGGCGGCGGATATACAACTAATGAAAAACTGTTTTTT. This encodes CASTLGGGYTTNEKLFF. The whole variable domain, filled in from reference TRBV28 and TRBJ1-4, reads DVKVTQSSRYLVKRTGEKVFLECVQDMDHENMFWYRQDPGLGLRLIYFSYDVKMKEKGDIPEGYSVSREKKERFSLILESASTNQTSMYLCASTLGGGYTTNEKLFFGSGTQLSVL.

The rearrangement uses TRBV28 and TRBJ2-7; D gene ambiguous. V lost 5 bases and J lost 2, with 7 bases in between. CDR3 length: 12 amino acids. Germline V gene sequence: CDR1 MDHEN, CDR2 SYDVKM. The CDR3, as DNA: TGTGCCAGCAGTCCCGTTGCCTACGAGCAGTACTTC. It translates to CASSPVAYEQYF.

CDR3 DNA: TGTGCCAGCAGTTACTCAAGGGGTGGTTTGAGTCAGCCCCAGCATTTT. Translation: CASSYSRGGLSQPQHF. The V gene is TRBV6-6, the J gene TRBJ1-5; perhaps TRBD1 as D (5 bases). V was cut by 0 bases and J by 6 bases, with 15 bases left in between. The CDR3 contains 16 residues. In germline, CDR1 is MNHNY, CDR2 SVGAGI (reference sequence).

The rearrangement links TRBV30 to TRBJ2-2, with D possibly TRBD2 on 6 matching bases. V gave up 5 bases and J gave up 9 bases, with 16 bases separating them. This CDR3 is 13 amino acids long. Germline CDR1 reads GTSNPN; CDR2 reads SVGIG (reference sequence). The CDR3 DNA reads as TGTGCCTGGGGGGGACTCGCGAGCCGGGAGCTGTTTTTT. Translating gives CAWGGLASRELFF.

This clone was seen only a few times. The V gene is TRBV6-1, the J gene TRBJ1-6, with 10 bases matching TRBD1. Trimming at V came to 7 bases and at J to 6 bases, leaving 6 bases not matched to a gene. This CDR3 comprises 15 residues. The germline gives CDR1 MNHNS, CDR2 SASEGT. The CDR3 is CASTPTGGINSPLHF. The CDR3 nucleotides read TGTGCCAGCACCCCGACAGGGGGCATTAATTCACCCCTCCACTTT.

V gene TRBV5-6 combines with J gene TRBJ1-4; TRBD1 is a possible D gene (5 bases). This CDR3 has 15 amino acids. Per germline, CDR1 SGHDT and CDR2 YYEEEE. Trimming took off 3 bases at V and 1 base at J, with 10 bases between the two ends. CDR3 DNA sequence: TGTGCCAGCAGCTACATCGACAGAACTAATGAAAAACTGTTTTTT. Its translation: CASSYIDRTNEKLFF. Drawing the rest from reference TRBV5-6 and TRBJ1-4, the complete variable domain is DAGVTQSPTHLIKTRGQQVTLRCSPKSGHDTVSWYQQALGQGPQFIFQYYEEEERQRGNFPDRFSGHQFPNYSSELNVNALLLGDSALYLCASSYIDRTNEKLFFGSGTQLSVL.

The J gene is TRBJ1-5, the V gene TRBV4-1; 9 positions match TRBD1. The V segment lost 4 bases and the J segment 7 bases; nucleotides outside the gene matches: 8. The length of the CDR3 is 15 residues. Germline CDR1 and CDR2: MGHRA and YSYEKL. DNA for the CDR3: TGCGCCAGCAGCCTCACCGGGACAGGGAACCAGCCCCAGCATTTT. Translated, it gives CASSLTGTGNQPQHF.

The chain combines TRBV10-3 with TRBJ2-7, with TRBD2 matching over 7 bases. This CDR3 region has 14 residues. From germline, CDR1 is ENHRY and CDR2 SYGVKD. V trimming: 10 bases; J trimming: 0 bases; junction bases outside the gene matches: 9. The CDR3 region is CATSPSGFSYEQYF. Here the CDR3 DNA reads TGTGCCACTTCCCCTAGCGGCTTCTCCTACGAGCAGTACTTC.

The CDR3 reads CAIRTGTGGPDTQYF. The CDR3 DNA sequence: TGTGCCATCCGAACGGGGACAGGGGGGCCAGATACGCAGTATTTT. The V call is TRBV6-1, the J call TRBJ2-3; the match to TRBD1 covers 11 bases. CDR1 and CDR2 (germline): MNHNS, SASEGT. J was trimmed by 4 bases and V by 10 bases; bases with no gene match: 10. This CDR3 has 15 residues.

The V gene is TRBV28, the J gene TRBJ1-4, with 7 bases that match TRBD1. With V trimmed by 6 bases and J by 4 bases, 2 bases remained unmatched. This CDR3 has 13 residues. Germline values: CDR1 MDHEN, CDR2 SYDVKM. The CDR3 DNA is TGTGCCAGCAGGGACAGGTTTAATGAAAAACTGTTTTTT. It specifies CASRDRFNEKLFF.

The chain combines TRBV5-6 with TRBJ1-2, with 10 nucleotides matching TRBD1. The germline gives CDR1 SGHDT, CDR2 YYEEEE. V gave up 6 bases and J gave up 2 bases; unmatched junction bases: 4. The CDR3 has 14 residues. CDR3 DNA: TGTGCCAGCACCGACAGGGGGCTGAACTATGGCTACACCTTC. This gives the protein CASTDRGLNYGYTF.

The chain is built from TRBV5-1 and TRBJ2-3; 10 bases match TRBD2. V was clipped by 4 bases and J by 4 bases; unmatched bases: 9. CDR1 SGHRS and CDR2 YFSETQ come from the germline V gene. The CDR3 is made up of 16 amino acids. The CDR3 sequence: CASSILSGRNADTQYF. The CDR3 nucleotides are TGCGCCAGCAGCATCCTTAGCGGGAGGAACGCAGATACGCAGTATTTT.

V usage is TRBV19 and J usage is TRBJ2-2; TRBD2 aligns across 11 bases. The CDR3 is 14 amino acids. From germline, CDR1 is LNHDA and CDR2 SQIVND (reference sequence). J gave up 3 bases and V 8 bases, and 2 bases lay outside the gene matches. CDR3 sequence reads: CASGTSGYTGELFF. CDR3 nucleotide sequence: TGTGCCAGTGGGACTAGCGGTTACACCGGGGAGCTGTTTTTT.

CDR3 region: CASSQRGESYEQYF. CDR3 DNA: TGTGCCAGCAGCCAGCGGGGGGAGTCCTACGAGCAGTACTTC. The chain employs TRBV28 and TRBJ2-7, with TRBD2 matching 9 bases. From germline, CDR1 is MDHEN and CDR2 SYDVKM. This CDR3 is built from 14 residues. The junction had 4 bases not matched to a gene; V was cut back by 6 bases and J by 1 base.

Only one count was recorded for this clone. This chain uses TRBV6-6 with TRBJ2-7; D might be TRBD2 (6 bases). Germline values: CDR1 MNHNY, CDR2 SVGAGI (reference sequence). Trimming cost V 2 bases and J 0 bases, with 11 bases left between them. The CDR3 spans 15 residues. The CDR3 nucleotides are TGTGCCAGCAGTTACGGGGGGACGAGCTCCTACGAGCAGTACTTC. Protein product: CASSYGGTSSYEQYF.

Notes on this clone: This sample includes further DNA sequences coding for the same CDR3. This chain's CDR3 is CASSVGGMNTEAFF. CDR3 bases: TGTGCCAGCAGCGTCGGCGGTATGAACACTGAAGCTTTCTTT. V gene TRBV9 combines with J gene TRBJ1-1; the D is unclear. The CDR3 is 14 residues long. Trimming stripped 2 bases from V and 0 bases from J, with 8 bases between. Germline values: CDR1 SGDLS, CDR2 YYNGEE.

V is TRBV6-5 and J is TRBJ1-6; TRBD1 matches 8 bases. The germline gives CDR1 MNHEY, CDR2 SVGAGI. The junction had 5 bases not matched to a gene; V was cut back by 6 bases and J by 10 bases. This CDR3 has 13 residues. The CDR3 coding sequence is TGTGCCAGCAGCGGCAGGGGGCTGTCACCCCTCCACTTT. Its translation is CASSGRGLSPLHF.

This chain uses TRBV7-3 with TRBJ2-5; 9 nucleotides align to TRBD1. In germline, CDR1 is SGHTA, CDR2 FQGTGA. The CDR3 loop spans 15 amino acids. Unmatched junction bases numbered 8, after V lost 5 bases and J lost 4 bases. The CDR3 nucleotides are TGTGCCAGCAGCCCTACGGACAGGGGACGAGAGACCCAGTACTTC. It is translated as CASSPTDRGRETQYF.

The chain uses TRBV5-1 and TRBJ2-1; 8 bases are shared with TRBD1. The CDR3 has 16 residues. CDR1 SGHRS and CDR2 YFSETQ come from the germline V gene. The V and J ends lost 3 bases and 3 bases, in that order; junction bases with no gene match: 8. CDR3 sequence (DNA): TGCGCCAGCAGCTATATTACAGGGGGTCTCTACAATGAGCAGTTCTTC. Its translation is CASSYITGGLYNEQFF.

This clone was observed once. This sequence joins TRBV5-6 and TRBJ1-1; TRBD1 aligns across 8 bases. This CDR3 is 16 amino acids long. The V gene's germline CDR1 is SGHDT and CDR2 YYEEEE. Trimming took 4 bases from V and 1 from J; bases not matched to a gene: 9. The CDR3 spells CASSQIHRGANTEAFF. DNA for the CDR3: TGTGCCAGCAGCCAGATACACAGGGGGGCGAACACTGAAGCTTTCTTT.

In this sample, this clone turned up once. The genes are TRBV2 and TRBJ2-1; D is perhaps TRBD2 (6 bases). V was cut by 3 bases and J by 6 bases, with 21 bases left in between. Germline CDR1 and CDR2: SNHLY and FYNNEI. There are 17 residues in the CDR3. The CDR3 is CASSDSLDGGTVNEQFF. The CDR3 DNA sequence: TGTGCCAGCAGTGATTCCCTGGACGGGGGTACGGTCAATGAGCAGTTCTTC.

The J gene is TRBJ2-3, the V gene TRBV9, with 7 bases lining up with TRBD2. Germline loops: CDR1 SGDLS, CDR2 YYNGEE. The CDR3 runs to 18 residues. V trimming: 3 bases; J trimming: 5 bases; junction bases outside the gene matches: 18. CDR3 amino acids: CASSGVRGRGGTRDTQYF. The CDR3 coding sequence is TGTGCCAGCAGCGGGGTCCGAGGGCGGGGAGGGACCCGAGATACGCAGTATTTT.

The V call is TRBV29-1, the J call TRBJ2-3, with 7 bases matching TRBD1. The CDR3 extends over 11 amino acids. Germline V gives CDR1 SQVTM, CDR2 ANQGSEA. V lost 8 bases to trimming and J lost 6 bases; unmatched junction nucleotides: 5. The CDR3 DNA sequence: TGCAGCCCTGGGGACAGCGATACGCAGTATTTT. It yields the protein CSPGDSDTQYF.